This T cell receptor (beta chain) was observed in a study of CD8 T cells in Susac syndrome. With random hexamers, roughly 0.45 to 1 ug RNA was reverse transcribed. TCRdb passed the immunoSEQ multiplex PCR reads through MiXCR, listing each CDR3 protein once. Of around 80,000 distinct CDR3 sequences in the sample, 90% to 95% were seen once. Trimming stripped 3 bases from V and 4 bases from J, with 17 bases between. CDR1 is SGDLS, CDR2 YYNGEE, per germline. This CDR3 has 15 amino acids. This sequence originates from a human donor with multiple sclerosis. The chain combines TRBV9 with TRBJ2-7, with D perhaps matching TRBD2 (6 bases). Sequencing input: CD8+ T cells from PBMCs. The CDR3, as DNA: TGTGCCAGCAGCGCTTCCGCGTTGGGGACTTACGAGCAGTACTTC. Its protein product is CASSASALGTYEQYF.